One sample yielded the 26 T cell receptor beta chains listed below, sequenced in a study of T cells after yellow fever vaccination. TCRdb used MiXCR to reprocess the 5' RACE reads, holding one entry per CDR3 protein. The data contain under 200,000 distinct CDR3 sequences, 8% to 13% of them singletons. The sample consisted of CD8+ T cells sorted from PBMCs, taken 15 days after the yellow fever booster vaccination. The receptors were sampled from a man between 18 and 29 years old who received the YFV17D yellow fever vaccine.

This clonotype was seen more than once but under ten times. The chain combines TRBV6-5 with TRBJ1-2; TRBD1 matches 9 bases. After removal of 7 bases from V and 12 bases from J, the junction contained 24 bases not matched to a gene. CDR1 and CDR2 from the germline V gene are MNHEY and SVGAGI. The CDR3 totals 17 residues. The CDR3 sequence is CASTLSGQGISLRLHTF. CDR3 sequence (DNA): TGTGCCAGCACCCTCTCGGGACAGGGAATTTCCTTAAGGCTACACACCTTC.

J is TRBJ2-1 and V is TRBV11-2; D gene ambiguous. With 5 bases removed from V and 8 bases from J, the gap between germline ends came to 7 bases. Germline lookup yields CDR1 SGHAT and CDR2 FQNNGV. The CDR3 extends over 11 amino acids. The CDR3 DNA sequence: TGTGCCAGCAGCCCCCTTCATGAGCAGTTCTTC. The encoded protein is CASSPLHEQFF.

This clonotype has only a few counts. This chain uses TRBV4-2 with TRBJ1-1; D perhaps matches TRBD1 (5 bases). CDR1 and CDR2 (germline): LGHNA, YNFKEQ. The CDR3 contains 14 residues. Between the trimmed V and J ends, which lost 1 base and 13 bases, there was a span of 19 bases. The CDR3 DNA is TGTGCCAGCAGCCAAGTAGAAGTGCTTCACAGGCTTTTCTTT. Its protein product is CASSQVEVLHRLFF.

The V gene is TRBV6-1, the J gene TRBJ1-1, with D uncertain. This CDR3 is built from 15 residues. Germline CDR1 reads MNHNS; CDR2 reads SASEGT. The CDR3 here is CSSGVTEWGNTEAFF. As DNA, the CDR3 is TGTTCGAGCGGCGTCACAGAGTGGGGGAACACTGAAGCTTTCTTT.

This clonotype was found a few times. The gene calls are TRBV6-2 or TRBV6-3 and TRBJ1-5; no clear D gene. Trimming cost V 0 bases and J 0 bases, with 15 bases left between them. This CDR3 is built from 18 residues. Germline V gene lookup returns CDR1 MNHEY and CDR2 SVGEGT. The CDR3 protein is CASSYSSQDLYSNQPQHF. The CDR3 nucleotides are TGTGCCAGCAGTTACTCAAGTCAGGACCTCTATAGCAATCAGCCCCAGCATTTT.

This clonotype occurred a few times. This chain links TRBV12-3 or TRBV12-4 with TRBJ1-1; D not certain. The CDR3 is 16 residues long. V lost 6 bases and J lost 0, with 17 bases in between. CDR3 in DNA: TGTGCCAGCAGCGCGTTGTCCCCGGCCTTGAACACTGAAGCTTTCTTT. It encodes CASSALSPALNTEAFF.

This clonotype was counted between two and nine times. The chain recombines TRBV12-3 or TRBV12-4 with TRBJ1-1; TRBD1 matches 7 bases. This CDR3 is built from 15 residues. Trimming cost V 5 bases and J 0 bases; bases outside gene matches: 6. The CDR3 DNA sequence: TGTGCCAGCAGTCCACACAGGGGAATGAACACTGAAGCTTTCTTT. Its protein product is CASSPHRGMNTEAFF.

This clonotype was observed a few times. V gene TRBV9 combines with J gene TRBJ2-1; 10 nucleotides align to TRBD2. This CDR3 has 18 amino acids. V was clipped by 0 bases and J by 1 base; unmatched bases: 7. CDR1 SGDLS and CDR2 YYNGEE come from the germline V gene. Here the CDR3 DNA reads TGTGCCAGCAGCGTAGAGGGTAGCGGGGGGCGATCCTACAATGAGCAGTTCTTC. Translating gives CASSVEGSGGRSYNEQFF.

The CDR3 DNA sequence: TGCAGTGCTAGACCGGCAACTAATGAAAAACTGTTTTTT. This translates into CSARPATNEKLFF. V usage is TRBV20-1 and J usage is TRBJ1-4; D unclear. The CDR3 runs 13 residues. V dropped 2 bases and J dropped 0 bases, with 4 bases sitting between them. The germline V gene has CDR1 DFQATT and CDR2 SNEGSKA (reference sequence).

The CDR3 region is CASSYALGNEQFF. CDR3 sequence (DNA): TGTGCCAGCAGTTACGCTCTGGGAAATGAGCAGTTCTTC. The chain uses TRBV7-9 and TRBJ2-1; D call uncertain. The length of the CDR3 is 13 residues. Trimming took off 6 bases at V and 7 bases at J, with 13 bases between the two ends. CDR1 and CDR2 (germline): SEHNR, FQNEAQ (reference sequence).

The rearrangement uses TRBV7-6 and TRBJ1-2; 7 nucleotides agree with TRBD1. This CDR3 is 14 amino acids long. Germline CDR1 reads SGHVS; CDR2 reads FNYEAQ. V lost 4 bases to trimming and J lost 4 bases; unmatched junction nucleotides: 6. This CDR3 is CASSSGTDLYGYTF. CDR3 coding DNA: TGTGCCAGCAGCTCCGGGACAGATCTCTATGGCTACACCTTC.

The chain is built from TRBV7-3 and TRBJ2-1; a weak D match, TRBD2 (6 bases). Germline lookup yields CDR1 SGHTA and CDR2 FQGTGA. The CDR3 extends over 15 amino acids. The germline V and J ends were trimmed by 4 bases and 4 bases, with 14 bases remaining between them. CDR3: CASSSIAGGYNEQFF. The CDR3 DNA is TGTGCCAGCAGCTCCATAGCTGGGGGGTACAATGAGCAGTTCTTC.

This chain connects TRBV9 to TRBJ2-7; 10 positions match TRBD2. This CDR3 is built from 17 residues. Germline assignment: CDR1 SGDLS and CDR2 YYNGEE. The V and J ends lost 3 bases and 7 bases, in that order; junction bases with no gene match: 16. DNA of the CDR3: TGTGCCAGCAGCGATCATCTCGGACTAGCGGACCTCCAAGAGCAGTACTTC. Amino acids: CASSDHLGLADLQEQYF.

The J gene is TRBJ2-1, the V gene TRBV25-1, with 8 bases that match TRBD2. The germline CDR1 and CDR2 sequences are MGHDK and SYGVNS. V trimming: 7 bases; J trimming: 0 bases; junction bases outside the gene matches: 5. The CDR3 runs to 15 residues. Written as DNA, the CDR3 is TGTGCCAGCACCGTCGGGGGGGGCTCCTACAATGAGCAGTTCTTC. Translated, it gives CASTVGGGSYNEQFF.

This clonotype was seen a handful of times. The gene calls are TRBV4-1 and TRBJ2-5; possible D gene TRBD1, 8 bases. Germline loops: CDR1 MGHRA, CDR2 YSYEKL. The CDR3 sequence is 15 residues long. Trimming left V 0 bases short and J 6 bases short, with 14 bases between. The DNA for the CDR3 is TGCGCCAGCAGCCAAGAGGACAGGGAGGGGAAGACCCAGTACTTC. Translating it yields CASSQEDREGKTQYF.

The rearrangement joins TRBV20-1 to TRBJ2-7; the match to TRBD1 covers 9 bases. The germline V gene encodes CDR1 DFQATT and CDR2 SNEGSKA (reference sequence). The ends lost 6 bases at V and 1 base at J; junction bases unmatched: 4. CDR3 length equals 13 residues. The CDR3 reads CSATGTGSYEQYV. CDR3 DNA: TGCAGTGCAACCGGGACAGGGTCCTACGAGCAGTACGTC.

Ten or more counts support this clonotype. The V gene is TRBV24-1, the J gene TRBJ2-7; D call uncertain. Germline CDR1 and CDR2: KGHDR and SFDVKD. The CDR3 covers 15 residues. V lost 0 bases and J 2 bases, leaving 10 bases between the germline ends. DNA for the CDR3: TGTGCCACCAGTGATTTGCAAGTTCAGCCCTACGAGCAGTACGTC. Protein sequence: CATSDLQVQPYEQYV.

The sample holds many counts of this clonotype. The chain links TRBV9 to TRBJ2-1; D is possibly TRBD1 or TRBD2 (5 bases each). V was shortened by 0 bases and J by 5 bases, with 15 bases between the two germline ends. Germline V CDR1 and CDR2: SGDLS, YYNGEE. The CDR3 extends over 16 amino acids. In DNA form, the CDR3 reads TGTGCCAGCAGCGTAGGAGCCCTAGAGGGACACAATGAGCAGTTCTTC. Its translation is CASSVGALEGHNEQFF.

This CDR3 is CASSDNEQFF. In DNA, the CDR3 is TGTGCCAGCAGTGATAATGAGCAGTTCTTC. The V call is TRBV6-6, the J call TRBJ2-1, with unresolved D. V shed 5 bases and J shed 7 bases, with 3 bases lying between them. The CDR3 runs 10 residues. CDR1 is MNHNY and CDR2 is SVGAGI in the germline V gene (reference sequence).

The genes are TRBV3-1 and TRBJ2-3; 7 nucleotides agree with TRBD2. CDR3 length: 17 amino acids. J was trimmed by 4 bases and V by 4 bases; bases with no gene match: 14. The V gene's germline CDR1 is LGHDT and CDR2 YNNKEL (reference sequence). CDR3 region: CASSRYGGRGKADTQYF. The CDR3 DNA follows: TGTGCCAGCAGCCGCTACGGAGGGAGGGGAAAAGCAGATACGCAGTATTTT.

Details on this clonotype: Likely a read error: the CDR3 ends without its conserved phenylalanine or tryptophan. It is unclear where the CDR3 begins or ends on the DNA, so no DNA is shown, and the CDR3 is as TCRdb lists it. This rearrangement joins TRBV5-8 to TRBJ2-7; the DNA was not used to check the table's D call, TRBD1. Germline-derived CDR1 and CDR2 are SGHTS and YDEGEE. Including both end residues, the CDR3 is 8 amino acids long. The chain's CDR3 is CASSFREN.

DNA for the CDR3: TGCGCCAGCAGCCAAGGTATAGCGGGGGGATACGAGCAGTACTTC. Encoded protein: CASSQGIAGGYEQYF. The chain is built from TRBV4-1 and TRBJ2-7; 10 bases line up with TRBD2. The CDR3 sequence is 15 residues long. The trim removed 1 base at V and 4 bases at J, leaving 4 bases unmatched. Per germline, CDR1 MGHRA and CDR2 YSYEKL.

Turning to this clonotype: At one end, the junction sequence differs from germline, possibly due to a read error. This chain links TRBV7-9 with TRBJ1-1; a weak D match, TRBD1 (5 bases). CDR1 is SEHNR and CDR2 is FQNEAQ in the germline V gene (reference sequence). The CDR3 totals 13 residues. The DNA for the CDR3 is TGTGCCAGCAGCTCCACACAGGAATTCGCTACCTACTTT. This encodes CASSSTQEFATYF.

Only a few counts were recorded for this clonotype. The genes are TRBV7-2 and TRBJ2-1, with D tentatively TRBD1 or TRBD2 (6 bases each). In germline, CDR1 is SGHTA, CDR2 FQGNSA. Trimming removed 3 bases from V and 6 bases from J, with 12 bases in between. The CDR3 has 14 amino acids. CDR3 in amino acids: CASSLGGAGNEQFF. Written as DNA, the CDR3 is TGTGCCAGCAGCTTGGGGGGCGCGGGCAATGAGCAGTTCTTC.

The sample holds a few counts of this clonotype. This chain uses TRBV9 with TRBJ1-1, with TRBD1 identical over 7 bases. Germline V gene sequence: CDR1 SGDLS, CDR2 YYNGEE. The CDR3 consists of 13 residues. J lost 1 base, V lost 5 bases, and 2 bases had no gene match. CDR3 bases: TGTGCCAGCAGTAACAGGGGGAACACTGAAGCTTTCTTT. As protein: CASSNRGNTEAFF.

J is TRBJ2-2 and V is TRBV7-2; no reliable D call. This CDR3 is built from 15 residues. CDR1 SGHTA and CDR2 FQGNSA come from the germline V gene. Deletions cut 2 bases from V and 6 bases from J, with 13 bases between. This CDR3 reads CASSLRSSLPGELFF. The CDR3 DNA reads TGTGCCAGCAGCTTAAGAAGTTCCCTCCCCGGGGAGCTGTTTTTT.